One and the same sample provided the 15 T cell receptor beta chains below, sequenced in a study of blood T cell repertoires in COVID-19. Clones were sequenced by immunoSEQ multiplex PCR, and TCRdb holds only the in-frame ones, with some missing. The data contain over 110,000 clones, just under 80% of them singletons. Sequences were obtained from peripheral blood. These receptors were collected from an older woman with acute or convalescent COVID-19.

The chain couples TRBV28 to TRBJ2-2; possibly TRBD2 for D (6 bases). V shed 7 bases and J shed 2 bases, with 14 bases lying between them. The CDR3 extends over 15 amino acids. CDR1 MDHEN and CDR2 SYDVKM come from the germline V gene. The CDR3 spells CASNIAALNTGELFF. Written as DNA, the CDR3 is TGTGCCAGCAACATAGCGGCGCTCAACACCGGGGAGCTGTTTTTT.

This rearrangement joins TRBV13 to TRBJ2-3, with TRBD2 matching over 7 bases. Germline V gene sequence: CDR1 PRHDT, CDR2 FYEKMQ (reference sequence). This CDR3 comprises 15 residues. J gave up 2 bases and V 4 bases, and 6 bases lay outside the gene matches. The DNA of the CDR3 is TGTGCCAGCAGCTCTAGCGGCAGCCTCACAGATACGCAGTATTTT. It is translated as CASSSSGSLTDTQYF.

The chain employs TRBV6-5 and TRBJ1-5; D might be TRBD1 (6 bases). The V gene's germline CDR1 is MNHEY and CDR2 SVGAGI. The CDR3 spans 11 residues. The ends were cut back, 8 bases at V and 10 bases at J, with 12 bases in the middle. DNA of the CDR3: TGTGCCAGCCAAGGGGGGGATCCCCAGCATTTT. The encoded protein is CASQGGDPQHF.

This chain joins TRBV7-8 and TRBJ2-7, with 8 bases that match TRBD2. Per germline, CDR1 SGHVS and CDR2 FQNEAQ. The CDR3 runs to 17 residues. With 5 bases clipped from V and 3 bases from J, the junction kept 15 bases outside the gene matches. The CDR3 sequence: CASSESSGSSPLYEQYF. In DNA, the CDR3 is TGTGCCAGCAGCGAATCTAGCGGGTCCAGCCCCCTCTACGAGCAGTACTTC.

The V call is TRBV28, the J call TRBJ2-1; D gene unclear. Per germline, CDR1 MDHEN and CDR2 SYDVKM. The V gene lost 7 bases and the J gene lost 7 bases, with 20 bases spanning the gap. The CDR3 contains 15 residues. The CDR3 DNA reads TGTGCCAGCACGGTCCGAACCGCCTCTTGGAATGAGCAGTTCTTC. Amino acids: CASTVRTASWNEQFF.

This clone has just one count. In DNA, the CDR3 is TGTGCCACCAGTGACCAGGCTCTTAGCTCCTACAATGAGCAGTTCTTC. Translation: CATSDQALSSYNEQFF. This chain links TRBV24-1 with TRBJ2-1; no clear D. Germline V gene lookup returns CDR1 KGHDR and CDR2 SFDVKD. Trimming took off 4 bases at V and 0 bases at J, with 12 bases between the two ends. The CDR3 is 16 amino acids.

The chain uses TRBV5-6 and TRBJ1-1; D is possibly TRBD1 (6 bases). Trimming shortened V by 2 bases and J by 0 bases, and 17 bases separated the two germline ends. The CDR3 totals 17 residues. The V gene's germline CDR1 is SGHDT and CDR2 YYEEEE. The CDR3 nucleotides read TGTGCCAGCAGCTTTGGGACAAGGGGTTTTATGAACACTGAAGCTTTCTTT. It specifies CASSFGTRGFMNTEAFF.

The rearrangement joins TRBV11-3 to TRBJ2-7, with D perhaps matching TRBD1 (5 bases). CDR1 is SGHNT and CDR2 is YENEEA in the germline V gene. This CDR3 contains 15 residues. Trimming shortened V by 0 bases and J by 2 bases, and 11 bases separated the two germline ends. CDR3 bases: TGTGCCAGCAGCTTAGATTCAGGGTCCACCTACGAGCAGTACTTC. Translating it yields CASSLDSGSTYEQYF.

This chain links TRBV19 with TRBJ2-7; tentatively, D is TRBD1 (6 bases). The V and J ends lost 6 bases and 3 bases respectively, with 18 bases between them. CDR1 is LNHDA and CDR2 is SQIVND in the germline V gene (reference sequence). The CDR3 is made up of 15 amino acids. The CDR3 loop is CASSLGGKGIYEQYF. DNA of the CDR3: TGTGCCAGTAGCCTAGGGGGTAAAGGGATCTACGAGCAGTACTTC.

The chain combines TRBV5-6 with TRBJ1-5; possible D gene TRBD1, 6 bases. V lost 0 bases and J 4 bases, leaving 11 bases between the germline ends. CDR3 length: 15 residues. The germline CDR1 and CDR2 sequences are SGHDT and YYEEEE. This CDR3 is CASSLGQAQNQPQHF. The CDR3 DNA is TGTGCCAGCAGCTTGGGACAGGCCCAAAATCAGCCCCAGCATTTT.

This chain uses TRBV11-1 with TRBJ1-4, with D possibly matching TRBD1 (5 bases). Trimming cost V 4 bases and J 11 bases, with 14 bases left between them. Germline V gene lookup returns CDR1 SGHAT and CDR2 FQDESV (reference sequence). The CDR3 sequence is 13 residues long. The CDR3, as DNA: TGTGCCAGCAGCTCTGGGGCCCTTGGGAAACTGTTTTTT. Its protein is CASSSGALGKLFF.

This chain connects TRBV7-9 to TRBJ2-1; D not certain. V lost 1 base, J lost 7 bases, and 11 bases lay in between. The V gene's germline CDR1 is SEHNR and CDR2 FQNEAQ (reference sequence). The CDR3 extends over 14 amino acids. This CDR3 reads CASSLGLPINEQFF. The CDR3 DNA reads as TGTGCCAGCAGCTTAGGCTTACCTATAAATGAGCAGTTCTTC.

The chain combines TRBV15 with TRBJ2-7; TRBD1 matches 7 bases. Germline CDR1 LNHNV, CDR2 YYDKDF (reference sequence). The CDR3 is 15 residues long. Trimming took 0 bases from V and 3 from J; bases not matched to a gene: 5. CDR3 amino acids: CATSRDKTGDYEQYF. As DNA, the CDR3 is TGTGCCACCAGCAGAGATAAAACAGGGGACTACGAGCAGTACTTC.

J is TRBJ2-7 and V is TRBV3-1 (or the pseudogene TRBV3-2); tentative D call: TRBD2 (6 bases). The CDR3 consists of 15 residues. Germline-derived CDR1 and CDR2 are LGHDT and YNNKEL (reference sequence). V gave up 0 bases and J gave up 3 bases, with 12 bases separating them. CDR3 sequence reads: CASSQDRSGLYEQYF. In nucleotides, the CDR3 is TGTGCCAGCAGCCAAGATAGGAGCGGGCTCTACGAGCAGTACTTC.

V is TRBV20-1 and J is TRBJ2-1; TRBD2 is a possible D gene (6 bases). V dropped 2 bases and J dropped 12 bases, with 11 bases sitting between them. Germline CDR1 DFQATT, CDR2 SNEGSKA (reference sequence). This CDR3 has 11 amino acids. The CDR3 sequence: CSARLRGRQFF. CDR3 DNA: TGCAGTGCTAGACTCCGGGGGAGGCAGTTCTTC.